The 9 T cell receptor beta chains below come from one sample, sequenced in a study of blood T cell repertoires in COVID-19. TCRdb's copy holds only in-frame clones and misses some; the assay was immunoSEQ multiplex PCR. The sample consists of some 250,000 clones, approximately 90% of them appearing once. The specimen was PBMCs or T cells enriched from blood (not recorded which). The receptor set was obtained from a man between 35 and 55 years old who had recovered from COVID-19.

This clone was seen only a few times. The rearrangement links TRBV7-8 to TRBJ1-5; TRBD1 might be the D (6 bases). The V and J ends lost 5 bases and 4 bases respectively, with 15 bases between them. The CDR3 has 15 amino acids. Germline CDR1 SGHVS, CDR2 FQNEAQ. CDR3 DNA: TGTGCCAGCAGCCCGCAGGGGCTGTTTAATCAGCCCCAGCATTTT. Encoded protein: CASSPQGLFNQPQHF. Drawing the rest from reference TRBV7-8 and TRBJ1-5, the complete variable domain is GAGVSQSPRYKVAKRGQDVALRCDPISGHVSLFWYQQALGQGPEFLTYFQNEAQLDKSGLPSDRFFAERPEGSVSTLKIQRTQQEDSAVYLCASSPQGLFNQPQHFGDGTRLSIL.

This chain connects TRBV20-1 to TRBJ2-7, with 9 bases fitting TRBD2. The CDR3 loop spans 15 amino acids. Losses at the gene ends were 3 bases for V and 1 base for J; bases not matched to a gene: 7. Germline V lookup: CDR1 DFQATT, CDR2 SNEGSKA (reference sequence). CDR3 in DNA: TGCAGTGCTAGTGGCGGGGGGGCCTCTTCCTACGAGCAGTACTTC. Translated: CSASGGGASSYEQYF.

V and J are TRBV5-1 and TRBJ1-1; TRBD1 might be the D (5 bases). Trimming pared 0 bases from V and 5 bases from J, leaving 20 bases between. From germline, CDR1 is SGHRS and CDR2 YFSETQ. This CDR3 is 17 amino acids long. The DNA for the CDR3 is TGCGCCAGCAGCTTGGAGCAGGGAGGGTCTTATTCGACTGAAGCTTTCTTT. This gives the protein CASSLEQGGSYSTEAFF. The full variable domain, in which reference TRBV5-1 and TRBJ1-1 provide the parts outside the CDR3, is KAGVTQTPRYLIKTRGQQVTLSCSPISGHRSVSWYQQTPGQGLQFLFEYFSETQRNKGNFPGRFSGRQFSNSRSEMNVSTLELGDSALYLCASSLEQGGSYSTEAFFGQGTRLTVV.

The V call is TRBV30, the J call TRBJ2-3, with 7 bases identical to TRBD2. CDR3 length equals 15 residues. The J segment lost 2 bases and the V segment lost 2 bases, leaving 7 bases of the junction unmatched. CDR1 is GTSNPN, CDR2 SVGIG, per germline (reference sequence). In nucleotides, the CDR3 is TGTGCCTGGAGTCCTTACGGGGGGATCACAGATACGCAGTATTTT. Translation: CAWSPYGGITDTQYF.

The chain uses TRBV7-3 and TRBJ1-1; possible D gene TRBD1, 5 bases. CDR1 and CDR2 (germline): SGHTA, FQGTGA. The germline V and J ends were trimmed by 7 bases and 2 bases, with 11 bases remaining between them. This CDR3 spans 13 amino acids. The CDR3 loop is CASTPDSNTEAFF. The CDR3 DNA follows: TGTGCCAGCACCCCCGACAGCAACACTGAAGCTTTCTTT.

The gene calls are TRBV7-2 and TRBJ2-1; 15 nucleotides line up with TRBD2. Unmatched junction bases numbered 8, after V lost 5 bases and J lost 9 bases. Germline lookup yields CDR1 SGHTA and CDR2 FQGNSA. The CDR3 is made up of 16 amino acids. CDR3 region: CASSTGLAGGLVEQFF. The CDR3 bases are TGTGCCAGCAGCACCGGACTAGCGGGAGGGCTGGTTGAGCAGTTCTTC.

This chain links TRBV2 with TRBJ1-5; D ambiguous. CDR1 is SNHLY, CDR2 FYNNEI, per germline. The CDR3 contains 11 residues. V was shortened by 5 bases and J by 10 bases, with 9 bases between the two germline ends. The CDR3 DNA sequence: TGTGCCAGCAGTAGCGACGGCCCCCAGCATTTT. Its translation: CASSSDGPQHF.

CDR3 DNA sequence: TGTGCCAGTCGGGACAGGGGGAATTTCTATGGCTACACCTTC. Residues: CASRDRGNFYGYTF. The gene calls are TRBV19 and TRBJ1-2, with 11 nucleotides matching TRBD1. This CDR3 comprises 14 residues. The germline gives CDR1 LNHDA, CDR2 SQIVND (reference sequence). The V gene end was trimmed by 8 bases and the J gene end by 4 bases; junction bases not matched to a gene: 6. Full variable domain (remainder filled in from reference TRBV19 and TRBJ1-2): DGGITQSPKYLFRKEGQNVTLSCEQNLNHDAMYWYRQDPGQGLRLIYYSQIVNDFQKGDIAEGYSVSREKKESFPLTVTSAQKNPTAFYLCASRDRGNFYGYTFGSGTRLTVV.

The genes are TRBV4-1 and TRBJ2-7; D not certain. V was cut by 1 base and J by 3 bases, with 10 bases left in between. The CDR3 is made up of 14 amino acids. Germline CDR1 MGHRA, CDR2 YSYEKL. CDR3 sequence: CASSQAEEFYEQYF. Written as DNA, the CDR3 is TGCGCCAGCAGCCAAGCCGAGGAGTTCTACGAGCAGTACTTC.